The 25 T cell receptor beta chains below all came from one sample that was sequenced in a study of blood T cells in healthy people across ages. The second PCR ran about 6 to 12 cycles with a sample-barcoded 5' primer and J-beta primers. TCRdb reprocessed the 5' RACE reads with MiXCR, giving one entry per CDR3 protein. The repertoire holds about 570,000 distinct CDR3 sequences, with over 25% as singletons. Separately, the same data were catalogued under a study of T cells of mothers and their children.

Input material: blood. The receptors shown here come from a boy aged 2 to 9 in good health.

There are a few counts of this clonotype. V is TRBV6-1 and J is TRBJ2-1; D is perhaps TRBD2 (5 bases). CDR1 and CDR2 (germline): MNHNS, SASEGT. This CDR3 contains 15 residues. The V and J ends lost 1 base and 4 bases respectively, with 11 bases between them. The CDR3 nucleotides are TGTGCCAGCAGTGAAGATGGGAGCTGGTACAATGAGCAGTTCTTC. Its translation: CASSEDGSWYNEQFF.

V and J are TRBV7-2 and TRBJ2-7; a possible D gene is TRBD2 (7 bases). With 4 bases removed from V and 3 bases from J, the gap between germline ends came to 16 bases. CDR3 length: 15 residues. In germline, CDR1 is SGHTA, CDR2 FQGNSA. The DNA for the CDR3 is TGTGCCAGCAGCTACGTCGGGGGGCCCTACTACGAGCAGTACTTC. Protein product: CASSYVGGPYYEQYF.

This clonotype was seen a handful of times. This sequence joins TRBV20-1 and TRBJ2-5, with 9 bases lining up with TRBD2. Germline V gene data show CDR1 as DFQATT and CDR2 as SNEGSKA (reference sequence). J lost 7 bases, V lost 6 bases, and 9 bases had no gene match. There are 13 residues in the CDR3. The CDR3 nucleotides read TGCAGTGCGGCTGGGACTAGCTTGGGGACCCAGTACTTC. Translated: CSAAGTSLGTQYF.

The table lists this clonotype with a few counts. The rearrangement joins TRBV6-2 or TRBV6-3 to TRBJ2-5; no firm D call. V was clipped by 6 bases and J by 0 bases, with 14 bases between them. The CDR3 runs 15 residues. Germline CDR1 is MNHEY and CDR2 is SVGEGT. This chain's CDR3 is CASSSRRQYQETQYF. In DNA, the CDR3 is TGTGCCAGCAGCTCACGACGGCAGTACCAAGAGACCCAGTACTTC.

Only a few counts were recorded for this clonotype. The rearrangement joins TRBV7-9 to TRBJ2-3; the D gene is possibly TRBD1 (5 bases). V was pared by 10 bases and J by 1 base, with 12 bases between. Germline CDR1 reads SEHNR; CDR2 reads FQNEAQ (reference sequence). The CDR3 runs to 13 residues. The DNA for the CDR3 is TGTGCCAAAACCAGGGAAGGCACAGATACGCAGTATTTT. Protein sequence: CAKTREGTDTQYF. Full variable domain (missing parts from reference TRBV7-9 and TRBJ2-3): DTGVSQNPRHKITKRGQNVTFRCDPISEHNRLYWYRQTLGQGPEFLTYFQNEAQLEKSRLLSDRFSAERPKGSFSTLEIQRTEQGDSAMYLCAKTREGTDTQYFGPGTRLTVL.

This clonotype was observed a few times. The chain links TRBV6-5 to TRBJ2-7; D gene ambiguous. Germline V gives CDR1 MNHEY, CDR2 SVGAGI. V shed 4 bases and J shed 4 bases, with 23 bases lying between them. The CDR3 is 17 residues long. The CDR3 sequence is CASSSAHYPSRGYEQYF. CDR3 nucleotides: TGTGCCAGCAGTTCAGCTCATTACCCTAGTCGAGGTTACGAGCAGTACTTC.

This clonotype came up a few times. The chain uses TRBV13 and TRBJ2-6; tentatively, D is TRBD1 (6 bases). CDR1 and CDR2 from the germline V gene are PRHDT and FYEKMQ (reference sequence). V was pared by 5 bases and J by 3 bases, with 8 bases between. This CDR3 is 14 amino acids long. The CDR3 nucleotides are TGTGCCAGCAGCCCAGGGGTTGGGGCCAACGTCCTGACTTTC. Amino acids: CASSPGVGANVLTF.

V is TRBV28 and J is TRBJ2-3, with 7 nucleotides matching TRBD2. Germline CDR1 MDHEN, CDR2 SYDVKM. After removal of 6 bases from V and 6 bases from J, the junction contained 12 bases not matched to a gene. The CDR3 has 15 amino acids. Here the CDR3 DNA reads TGTGCCAGCAGGCTCGGACTAGGAATATCTGATACGCAGTATTTT. Protein: CASRLGLGISDTQYF.

This clonotype has a handful of counts. The V call is TRBV5-1, the J call TRBJ1-2, with D perhaps matching TRBD1 (6 bases). Trimming pared 2 bases from V and 4 bases from J, leaving 12 bases between. This CDR3 comprises 14 residues. Looked up from germline, CDR1 is SGHRS and CDR2 is YFSETQ. Here the CDR3 reads CASSFDTGFYGYTF. CDR3 bases: TGCGCCAGCAGCTTCGATACAGGGTTCTATGGCTACACCTTC. The whole variable domain, remainder taken from reference TRBV5-1 and TRBJ1-2, is KAGVTQTPRYLIKTRGQQVTLSCSPISGHRSVSWYQQTPGQGLQFLFEYFSETQRNKGNFPGRFSGRQFSNSRSEMNVSTLELGDSALYLCASSFDTGFYGYTFGSGTRLTVV.

This clonotype was seen a few times. The J gene is TRBJ1-1, the V gene TRBV10-3; D gene uncertain. V was shortened by 4 bases and J by 3 bases, with 12 bases between the two germline ends. Germline V gene lookup returns CDR1 ENHRY and CDR2 SYGVKD. The CDR3 runs to 14 residues. CDR3 coding DNA: TGTGCCATCAGTGGGTACAACGGGGACACTGAAGCTTTCTTT. This encodes CAISGYNGDTEAFF.

This clonotype has only a few counts. J is TRBJ2-5 and V is TRBV15; 8 nucleotides line up with TRBD1. TRBJ2-1 explains the end of the DNA better; the J call may be wrong. Germline V gene sequence: CDR1 LNHNV, CDR2 YYDKDF (reference sequence). This CDR3 comprises 15 residues. In DNA, the CDR3 is TGTGCCACCAGCAGAGATTCAGGGGGCTGCAATGAGCAGTTCTTC. This translates into CATSRDSGGCNEQFF.

This clonotype was observed a few times. This chain links TRBV7-2 with TRBJ2-7, with D perhaps matching TRBD2 (6 bases). This CDR3 has 17 residues. V was trimmed by 1 base and J by 2 bases, leaving 18 bases between them. Germline lookup yields CDR1 SGHTA and CDR2 FQGNSA. The CDR3 sequence: CASSLVGLPRGAYEQYF. As DNA, the CDR3 is TGTGCCAGCAGCTTAGTCGGACTACCTCGGGGAGCCTACGAGCAGTACTTC.

This clonotype was counted only a few times. The chain employs TRBV11-2 and TRBJ2-7; D is unclear. The germline V gene has CDR1 SGHAT and CDR2 FQNNGV. V was cut by 4 bases and J by 5 bases, with 15 bases left in between. The CDR3 loop spans 14 amino acids. The CDR3 bases are TGTGCCAGCAGCTCCCCCCGAAGGTACCACGAGCAGTACTTC. Amino acid sequence: CASSSPRRYHEQYF.

V and J are TRBV9 and TRBJ2-3, with no clear D. Germline V gives CDR1 SGDLS, CDR2 YYNGEE. The CDR3 sequence is 13 residues long. Trimming stripped 3 bases from V and 4 bases from J, with 9 bases between. The CDR3 DNA reads TGTGCCAGCAGCGCCCGTCGGGCAGATACGCAGTATTTT. It specifies CASSARRADTQYF.

This clonotype was found a few times. The genes are TRBV12-3 or TRBV12-4 and TRBJ2-5; the D gene is possibly TRBD2 (6 bases). The V gene lost 5 bases and the J gene lost 5 bases, with 15 bases spanning the gap. This CDR3 has 14 amino acids. CDR3 in DNA: TGTGCCAGCAGTGCTCTCCGGGACTCGGAGACCCAGTACTTC. Translating it yields CASSALRDSETQYF.

V usage is TRBV11-3 and J usage is TRBJ2-1; the D gene is possibly TRBD1 (6 bases). There are 15 residues in the CDR3. Trimming shortened V by 1 base and J by 5 bases, and 12 bases separated the two germline ends. The germline gives CDR1 SGHNT, CDR2 YENEEA. The CDR3 bases are TGTGCCAGCAGCTTAGTAGCAGGGGCCAACAATGAGCAGTTCTTC. Its translation is CASSLVAGANNEQFF.

In this sample, this clonotype turned up a few times. This chain connects TRBV3-1 to TRBJ2-3; 9 nucleotides line up with TRBD2. J was trimmed by 0 bases and V by 0 bases; bases with no gene match: 7. The CDR3 loop spans 18 amino acids. CDR1 and CDR2 from the germline V gene are LGHDT and YNNKEL (reference sequence). In DNA form, the CDR3 reads TGTGCCAGCAGCCAAGACCCAGCGGGGGGAGCTAGCACAGATACGCAGTATTTT. Translating gives CASSQDPAGGASTDTQYF.

The V and J genes are TRBV15 and TRBJ1-4; D gene unclear. This CDR3 contains 13 residues. Trimming left V 8 bases short and J 8 bases short, with 15 bases between. CDR1 is LNHNV, CDR2 YYDKDF, per germline (reference sequence). The CDR3 here is CATYDKEIEKLFF. The CDR3, as DNA: TGTGCCACCTACGACAAGGAAATCGAAAAACTGTTTTTT. The complete variable domain, with remaining parts taken from reference TRBV15 and TRBJ1-4, reads DAMVIQNPRYQVTQFGKPVTLSCSQTLNHNVMYWYQQKSSQAPKLLFHYYDKDFNNEADTPDNFQSRRPNTSFCFLDIRSPGLGDTAMYLCATYDKEIEKLFFGSGTQLSVL.

This chain joins TRBV10-3 and TRBJ1-2; 7 bases line up with TRBD1. The germline V gene encodes CDR1 ENHRY and CDR2 SYGVKD. The CDR3 spans 16 residues. V gave up 5 bases and J gave up 3 bases; unmatched junction bases: 12. CDR3 coding DNA: TGTGCCATCAGTTCGACAGGGACTCGGGAGGACTATGGCTACACCTTC. Protein sequence: CAISSTGTREDYGYTF.

The chain recombines TRBV7-9 with TRBJ2-5; possibly TRBD1 for D (7 bases). This CDR3 comprises 17 residues. With 2 bases removed from V and 9 bases from J, the gap between germline ends came to 25 bases. Germline assignment: CDR1 SEHNR and CDR2 FQNEAQ (reference sequence). CDR3 sequence reads: CASSLKKSTWARGAQYF. The CDR3 DNA reads as TGTGCCAGCAGCTTAAAAAAGTCGACTTGGGCCAGGGGGGCCCAGTACTTC. The variable domain in full, completed from reference TRBV7-9 and TRBJ2-5, reads DTGVSQNPRHKITKRGQNVTFRCDPISEHNRLYWYRQTLGQGPEFLTYFQNEAQLEKSRLLSDRFSAERPKGSFSTLEIQRTEQGDSAMYLCASSLKKSTWARGAQYFGPGTRLLVL.

The rearrangement uses TRBV5-1 and TRBJ2-7; the D gene is possibly TRBD2 (5 bases). Germline V gene lookup returns CDR1 SGHRS and CDR2 YFSETQ. The CDR3 has 13 amino acids. V was shortened by 1 base and J by 3 bases, with 8 bases between the two germline ends. The CDR3 nucleotides are TGCGCCAGCAGCTTGAAGGACTTCTACGAGCAGTACTTC. This encodes CASSLKDFYEQYF. The whole variable domain, filled in from reference TRBV5-1 and TRBJ2-7, reads KAGVTQTPRYLIKTRGQQVTLSCSPISGHRSVSWYQQTPGQGLQFLFEYFSETQRNKGNFPGRFSGRQFSNSRSEMNVSTLELGDSALYLCASSLKDFYEQYFGPGTRLTVT.

The rearrangement joins TRBV6-1 to TRBJ2-1; perhaps TRBD2 as D (7 bases). From germline, CDR1 is MNHNS and CDR2 SASEGT. CDR3 length: 16 amino acids. V was pared by 4 bases and J by 0 bases, with 13 bases between. The CDR3 loop is CASSGGGPSSYNEQFF. The CDR3 DNA reads TGTGCCAGCAGTGGCGGGGGCCCTAGCTCCTACAATGAGCAGTTCTTC.

This clonotype was seen a few times. The CDR3 region is CASSGNRGKETQYF. The CDR3 bases are TGTGCCAGCAGTGGTAACAGGGGTAAAGAGACCCAGTACTTC. V usage is TRBV27 and J usage is TRBJ2-5; TRBD1 matches at 7 bases. J gave up 3 bases and V 5 bases, and 6 bases lay outside the gene matches. Per the germline V gene, CDR1 is MNHEY and CDR2 is SMNVEV (reference sequence). This CDR3 is built from 14 residues.

This chain uses TRBV4-3 with TRBJ2-1; a possible D gene is TRBD2 (7 bases). The germline V and J ends were trimmed by 1 base and 9 bases, with 13 bases remaining between them. CDR1 and CDR2 (germline): LGHNA, YSLEER. The CDR3 is 14 amino acids. CDR3 loop: CASSQVTRGGEQFF. The CDR3 coding sequence is TGCGCCAGCAGCCAAGTCACTAGGGGGGGTGAGCAGTTCTTC.

The chain joins TRBV7-9 to TRBJ1-1; D unresolved. The CDR3 runs 12 residues. Germline loops: CDR1 SEHNR, CDR2 FQNEAQ (reference sequence). Trimming left V 4 bases short and J 0 bases short, with 3 bases between. This CDR3 is CASSSMNTEAFF. CDR3 DNA sequence: TGTGCCAGCAGCTCCATGAACACTGAAGCTTTCTTT.